This entry lists 21 T cell receptor beta chains sequenced from one sample in a study of blood T cell repertoires in COVID-19. Some clones are missing from TCRdb's copy, which holds only in-frame ones; the method was immunoSEQ multiplex PCR. The sample has around 160,000 clones; 70% to 90% are singletons. The specimen was peripheral blood. The receptor set was obtained from an older woman with COVID-19, enrolled during active disease.

This clone has only a few counts. The CDR3 is CASNPGFSNQPQHF. Here the CDR3 DNA reads TGTGCCAGCAACCCAGGGTTTAGCAATCAGCCCCAGCATTTT. This rearrangement joins TRBV6-7 to TRBJ1-5; D perhaps matches TRBD1 (5 bases). TRBV6-7 is treated as an ORF (open reading frame) with a function not yet certain. The V and J ends lost 7 bases and 0 bases respectively, with 10 bases between them. This CDR3 is 14 amino acids long.

This chain links TRBV6-5 with TRBJ2-1, with D perhaps TRBD1 (6 bases). The CDR3 consists of 14 residues. Germline CDR1 reads MNHEY; CDR2 reads SVGAGI. V lost 2 bases and J lost 5, with 10 bases in between. The CDR3 DNA reads TGTGCCAGCAGTTACCCGGGACAAGACAATGAGCAGTTCTTC. Its protein product is CASSYPGQDNEQFF.

The rearrangement joins TRBV19 to TRBJ1-4; weak D call: TRBD1 (5 bases). V was shortened by 4 bases and J by 5 bases, with 11 bases between the two germline ends. Germline assignment: CDR1 LNHDA and CDR2 SQIVND (reference sequence). The CDR3 is 14 amino acids. CDR3 amino acids: CASSSLQANEKLFF. The CDR3 DNA reads TGTGCCAGTAGTAGCCTACAGGCCAATGAAAAACTGTTTTTT.

This clone was observed a handful of times. This chain connects TRBV6-5 to TRBJ1-4; weak D call: TRBD1 (6 bases). The CDR3 runs to 14 residues. The germline CDR1 and CDR2 sequences are MNHEY and SVGAGI. V lost 5 bases and J lost 0, with 7 bases in between. CDR3 in amino acids: CASSRQATNEKLFF. The CDR3 coding sequence is TGTGCCAGCAGTAGACAGGCAACTAATGAAAAACTGTTTTTT.

This chain connects TRBV5-8 to TRBJ1-6, with no clear D. From germline, CDR1 is SGHTS and CDR2 YDEGEE. The V gene lost 1 base and the J gene lost 7 bases, with 9 bases spanning the gap. This CDR3 spans 14 amino acids. CDR3 sequence reads: CASSLPTGNSPLHF. The CDR3 DNA sequence: TGTGCCAGCAGCTTGCCCACGGGGAATTCACCCCTCCACTTT. Filled out from reference TRBV5-8 and TRBJ1-6, the complete variable domain reads EAGVTQSPTHLIKTRGQQATLRCSPISGHTSVYWYQQALGLGLQFLLWYDEGEERNRGNFPPRFSGRQFPNYSSELNVNALELEDSALYLCASSLPTGNSPLHFGNGTRLTVT.

The gene calls are TRBV23-1 and TRBJ1-5; TRBD1 aligns across 8 bases. TRBV23-1 is flagged as an ORF with uncertain function. With 3 bases clipped from V and 2 bases from J, the junction kept 6 bases outside the gene matches. The CDR3 spans 16 residues. The CDR3 DNA sequence: TGCGCCAGCAGTCACCCTTGGACAGGGTGCAATCAGCCCCAGCATTTT. It specifies CASSHPWTGCNQPQHF.

This sequence joins TRBV5-6 and TRBJ2-3, with TRBD1 matching over 8 bases. This CDR3 comprises 14 residues. Germline values: CDR1 SGHDT, CDR2 YYEEEE. With 7 bases clipped from V and 2 bases from J, the junction kept 6 bases outside the gene matches. This CDR3 reads CASGQGLNTDTQYF. CDR3 nucleotide sequence: TGTGCCAGCGGACAGGGACTCAACACAGATACGCAGTATTTT.

This clone has only one observation. This rearrangement joins TRBV6-5 to TRBJ1-2, with TRBD1 identical over 7 bases. V shed 2 bases and J 2 bases; nucleotides not matched to a gene: 8. The CDR3 contains 16 residues. Germline V gene sequence: CDR1 MNHEY, CDR2 SVGAGI. The CDR3 coding sequence is TGTGCCAGCAGTTACGCAGGACAGGAAGTGAACTATGGCTACACCTTC. Its translation: CASSYAGQEVNYGYTF.

This clone was seen only a few times. This chain links TRBV27 with TRBJ2-3; D call uncertain. V was cut by 4 bases and J by 6 bases, with 14 bases left in between. The CDR3 covers 14 residues. Germline CDR1 MNHEY, CDR2 SMNVEV (reference sequence). CDR3 amino acids: CASSYRPAQDTQYF. As DNA, the CDR3 is TGTGCCAGCAGTTATCGCCCCGCACAGGATACGCAGTATTTT.

The chain carries TRBV5-1 and TRBJ2-7; D ambiguous. CDR1 and CDR2 (germline): SGHRS, YFSETQ. Trimming stripped 0 bases from V and 1 base from J, with 8 bases between. The CDR3 is 14 amino acids. As DNA, the CDR3 is TGCGCCAGCAGCTTGGCAGTAACATCCTACGAGCAGTACTTC. Its translation is CASSLAVTSYEQYF.

The rearrangement links TRBV19 to TRBJ1-2; D is unclear. Germline assignment: CDR1 LNHDA and CDR2 SQIVND (reference sequence). V lost 5 bases, J lost 2 bases, and 15 bases lay in between. The CDR3 runs to 15 residues. The CDR3 DNA sequence: TGTGCCAGTAGTCCCAACAAGGAGGCCAACTATGGCTACACCTTC. This encodes CASSPNKEANYGYTF. The full variable domain, in which reference TRBV19 and TRBJ1-2 provide the parts outside the CDR3, is DGGITQSPKYLFRKEGQNVTLSCEQNLNHDAMYWYRQDPGQGLRLIYYSQIVNDFQKGDIAEGYSVSREKKESFPLTVTSAQKNPTAFYLCASSPNKEANYGYTFGSGTRLTVV.

This clone is a singleton in its sample. The chain has TRBV7-3 and TRBJ2-1, with TRBD2 matching over 9 bases. This CDR3 region has 14 residues. Trimming cost V 5 bases and J 7 bases; bases outside gene matches: 6. Looked up from germline, CDR1 is SGHTA and CDR2 is FQGTGA. This CDR3 is CASSVPSGVNEQFF. In DNA form, the CDR3 reads TGTGCCAGCAGCGTCCCTAGCGGGGTAAATGAGCAGTTCTTC.

V usage is TRBV5-5 and J usage is TRBJ2-7; perhaps TRBD1 as D (5 bases). The CDR3 sequence is 14 residues long. Germline V gives CDR1 SGHKS, CDR2 YYEKEE (reference sequence). The ends were cut back, 3 bases at V and 1 base at J, with 11 bases in the middle. CDR3 in amino acids: CASSSWGRSYEQYF. In DNA form, the CDR3 reads TGTGCCAGCAGCTCTTGGGGCAGATCCTACGAGCAGTACTTC.

The chain recombines TRBV4-1 with TRBJ2-1; TRBD1 matches 8 bases. Per the germline V gene, CDR1 is MGHRA and CDR2 is YSYEKL. The J segment lost 0 bases and the V segment lost 6 bases, leaving 7 bases of the junction unmatched. The CDR3 contains 16 residues. CDR3 sequence reads: CASSRQGTSSYNEQFF. The CDR3 DNA sequence: TGCGCCAGCAGTCGACAGGGGACGAGCTCCTACAATGAGCAGTTCTTC.

This sequence joins TRBV27 and TRBJ2-1, with TRBD1 identical over 8 bases. CDR1 and CDR2 from the germline V gene are MNHEY and SMNVEV (reference sequence). The CDR3 is 15 residues long. Trimming took 4 bases from V and 4 from J; bases not matched to a gene: 6. CDR3 sequence (DNA): TGTGCCAGCAGTTACACAGGGGGTCCATACAATGAGCAGTTCTTC. Protein sequence: CASSYTGGPYNEQFF.

The chain uses TRBV12-3 or TRBV12-4 and TRBJ2-1, with 7 bases fitting TRBD2. This CDR3 has 11 residues. J lost 13 bases, V lost 4 bases, and 4 bases had no gene match. The CDR3 spells CASSSGTTQFF. Written as DNA, the CDR3 is TGTGCCAGCAGTTCCGGGACTACCCAGTTCTTC.

V gene TRBV2 combines with J gene TRBJ1-6; weak D call: TRBD1 (6 bases). CDR3 length: 18 amino acids. CDR1 and CDR2 from the germline V gene are SNHLY and FYNNEI. Trimming cost V 3 bases and J 8 bases, with 23 bases left between them. CDR3 amino acids: CASSETSLGGAFHSPLHF. The CDR3 DNA reads as TGTGCCAGCAGTGAGACCTCCTTGGGGGGGGCCTTCCATTCACCCCTCCACTTT.

The chain carries TRBV28 and TRBJ2-7; tentative D call: TRBD1 (5 bases). Germline values: CDR1 MDHEN, CDR2 SYDVKM. V dropped 6 bases and J dropped 0 bases, with 9 bases sitting between them. The CDR3 is made up of 13 amino acids. The CDR3 sequence: CASSQGHSYEQYF. CDR3 DNA: TGTGCCAGCAGCCAAGGACACTCCTACGAGCAGTACTTC.

V and J are TRBV18 and TRBJ1-2, with D possibly being TRBD1 (5 bases). The germline CDR1 and CDR2 sequences are KGHSH and LQKENI. CDR3 length equals 16 residues. The V and J ends lost 0 bases and 4 bases respectively, with 15 bases between them. As DNA, the CDR3 is TGTGCCAGCTCACCACCGAGTGCGGGGGGACTCTATGGCTACACCTTC. Protein: CASSPPSAGGLYGYTF.

The chain links TRBV7-3 to TRBJ2-5, with 7 bases fitting TRBD1. The CDR3 sequence is 14 residues long. V lost 1 base, J lost 5 bases, and 4 bases stayed unmatched. CDR1 and CDR2 from the germline V gene are SGHTA and FQGTGA. CDR3 sequence reads: CASSLSRGRETQYF. As DNA, the CDR3 is TGTGCCAGCAGCTTAAGTAGGGGGCGGGAGACCCAGTACTTC.

This chain joins TRBV11-2 and TRBJ1-6, with 12 positions matching TRBD1. There are 16 residues in the CDR3. Germline V gene sequence: CDR1 SGHAT, CDR2 FQNNGV. Germline trimming cut 2 bases from V and 10 bases from J; bases unmatched to any gene: 6. The CDR3 DNA sequence: TGTGCCAGCAGCTTACAGGGACAGGGGGCGAACTCACCCCTCCACTTT. Translation: CASSLQGQGANSPLHF.